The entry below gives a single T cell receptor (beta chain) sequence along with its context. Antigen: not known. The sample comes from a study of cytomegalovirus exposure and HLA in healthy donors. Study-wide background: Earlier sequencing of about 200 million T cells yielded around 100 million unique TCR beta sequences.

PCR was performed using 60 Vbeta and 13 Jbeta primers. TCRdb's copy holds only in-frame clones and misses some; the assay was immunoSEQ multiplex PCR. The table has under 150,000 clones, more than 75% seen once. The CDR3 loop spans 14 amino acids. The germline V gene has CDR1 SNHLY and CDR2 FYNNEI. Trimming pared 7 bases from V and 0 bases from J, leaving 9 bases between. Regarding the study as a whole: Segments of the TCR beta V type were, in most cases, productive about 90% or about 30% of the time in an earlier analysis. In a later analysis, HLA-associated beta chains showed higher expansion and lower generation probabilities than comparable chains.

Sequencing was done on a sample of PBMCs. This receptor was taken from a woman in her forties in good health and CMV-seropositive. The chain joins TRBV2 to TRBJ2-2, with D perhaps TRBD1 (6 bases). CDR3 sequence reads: CASTGVANTGELFF. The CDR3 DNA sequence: TGTGCCAGCACAGGGGTAGCGAACACCGGGGAGCTGTTTTTT. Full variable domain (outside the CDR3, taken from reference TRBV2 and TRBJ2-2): EPEVTQTPSHQVTQMGQEVILRCVPISNHLYFYWYRQILGQKVEFLVSFYNNEISEKSEIFDDQFSVERPDGSNFTLKIRSTKLEDSAMYFCASTGVANTGELFFGEGSRLTVL.